This entry describes one TCR beta chain. The CDR3 is 13 residues long. Between the trimmed V and J ends, which lost 1 base and 7 bases, there was a span of 10 bases. Germline V gene data show CDR1 as MNHNS and CDR2 as SASEGT. The data belong to a study of cytomegalovirus exposure and HLA in healthy donors. The PCR contained 60 Vbeta and 13 Jbeta primers. The repertoire was sequenced with immunoSEQ multiplex PCR; TCRdb's copy has only in-frame clones and lacks some. The sample holds approximately 110,000 clones; 81% are singletons and the top ten take about 1%. This TCR derives from a woman in her twenties or thirties in good health and CMV-seronegative. Input material: PBMCs. This chain uses TRBV6-1 with TRBJ2-5; D might be TRBD2 (5 bases). The CDR3 reads CASSEVQEATQYF. For the CDR3, the DNA is TGTGCCAGCAGTGAAGTGCAGGAGGCGACCCAGTACTTC.